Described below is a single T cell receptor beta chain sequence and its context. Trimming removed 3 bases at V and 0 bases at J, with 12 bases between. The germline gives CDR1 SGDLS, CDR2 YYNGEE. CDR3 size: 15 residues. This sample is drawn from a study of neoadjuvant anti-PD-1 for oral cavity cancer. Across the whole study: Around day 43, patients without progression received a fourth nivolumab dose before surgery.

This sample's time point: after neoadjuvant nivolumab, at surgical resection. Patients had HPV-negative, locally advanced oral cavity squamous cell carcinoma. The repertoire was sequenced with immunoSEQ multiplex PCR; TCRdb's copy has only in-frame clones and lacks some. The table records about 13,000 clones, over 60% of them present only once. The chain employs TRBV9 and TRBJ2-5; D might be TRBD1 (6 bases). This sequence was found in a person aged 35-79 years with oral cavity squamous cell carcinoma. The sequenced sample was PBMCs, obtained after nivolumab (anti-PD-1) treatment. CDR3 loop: CASSGTDWYQETQYF. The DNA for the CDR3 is TGTGCCAGCAGCGGGACAGACTGGTACCAAGAGACCCAGTACTTC.